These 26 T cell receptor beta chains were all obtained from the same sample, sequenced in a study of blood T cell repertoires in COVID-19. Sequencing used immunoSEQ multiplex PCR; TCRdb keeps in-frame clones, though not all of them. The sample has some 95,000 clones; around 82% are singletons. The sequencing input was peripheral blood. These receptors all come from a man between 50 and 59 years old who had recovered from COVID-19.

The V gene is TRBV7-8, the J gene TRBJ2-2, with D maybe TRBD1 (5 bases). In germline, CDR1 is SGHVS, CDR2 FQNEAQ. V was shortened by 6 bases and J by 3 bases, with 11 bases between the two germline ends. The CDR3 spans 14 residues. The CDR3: CASRPQEDTGELFF. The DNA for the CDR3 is TGTGCCAGCAGACCACAGGAAGACACCGGGGAGCTGTTTTTT.

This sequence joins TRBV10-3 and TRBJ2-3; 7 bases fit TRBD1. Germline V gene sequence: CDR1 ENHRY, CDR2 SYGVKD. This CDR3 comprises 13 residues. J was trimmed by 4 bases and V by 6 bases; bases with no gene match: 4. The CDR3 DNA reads TGTGCCATCAGGGTCCAGGGGGCAGATACGCAGTATTTT. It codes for CAIRVQGADTQYF.

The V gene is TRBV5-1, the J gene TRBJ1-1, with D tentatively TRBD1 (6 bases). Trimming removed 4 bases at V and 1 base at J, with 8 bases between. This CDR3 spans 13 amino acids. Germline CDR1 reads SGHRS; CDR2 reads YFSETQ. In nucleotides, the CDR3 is TGCGCCAGCAGCCGGGACAAGAACACTGAAGCTTTCTTT. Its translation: CASSRDKNTEAFF.

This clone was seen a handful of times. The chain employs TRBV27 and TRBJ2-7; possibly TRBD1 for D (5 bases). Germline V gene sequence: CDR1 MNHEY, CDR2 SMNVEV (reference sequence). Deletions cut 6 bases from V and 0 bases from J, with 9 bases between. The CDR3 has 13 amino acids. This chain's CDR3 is CASSRTFSYEQYF. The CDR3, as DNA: TGTGCCAGCAGCAGGACATTCTCCTACGAGCAGTACTTC.

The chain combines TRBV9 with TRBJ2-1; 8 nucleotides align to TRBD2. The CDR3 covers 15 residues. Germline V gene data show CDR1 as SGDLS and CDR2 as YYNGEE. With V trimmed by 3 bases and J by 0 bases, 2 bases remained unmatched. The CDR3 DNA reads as TGTGCCAGCAGCGGAGCGGGGGCCTCCTACAATGAGCAGTTCTTC. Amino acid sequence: CASSGAGASYNEQFF. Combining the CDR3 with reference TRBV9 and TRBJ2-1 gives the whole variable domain DSGVTQTPKHLITATGQRVTLRCSPRSGDLSVYWYQQSLDQGLQFLIQYYNGEERAKGNILERFSAQQFPDLHSELNLSSLELGDSALYFCASSGAGASYNEQFFGPGTRLTVL.

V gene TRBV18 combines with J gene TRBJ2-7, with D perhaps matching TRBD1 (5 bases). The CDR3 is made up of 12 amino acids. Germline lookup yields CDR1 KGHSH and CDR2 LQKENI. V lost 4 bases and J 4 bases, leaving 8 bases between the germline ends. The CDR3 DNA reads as TGTGCCAGCTCACAATCAGGGTACGAGCAGTACTTC. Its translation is CASSQSGYEQYF.

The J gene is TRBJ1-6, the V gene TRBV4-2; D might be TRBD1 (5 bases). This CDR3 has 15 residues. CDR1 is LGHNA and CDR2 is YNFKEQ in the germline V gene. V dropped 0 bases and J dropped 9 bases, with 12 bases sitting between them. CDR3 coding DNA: TGTGCCAGCAGCCAAGACAGGGTAGAAAGTTCACCCCTCCACTTT. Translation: CASSQDRVESSPLHF.

The CDR3 DNA is TGTGCCAGCAGCCAATGGGGGCCTACTGAAGCTTTCTTT. Translation: CASSQWGPTEAFF. The chain combines TRBV3-1 (or the pseudogene TRBV3-2) with TRBJ1-1, with D possibly TRBD1 on 6 matching bases. The CDR3 consists of 13 residues. V was shortened by 2 bases and J by 5 bases, with 9 bases between the two germline ends. Germline values: CDR1 LGHDT, CDR2 YNNKEL (reference sequence).

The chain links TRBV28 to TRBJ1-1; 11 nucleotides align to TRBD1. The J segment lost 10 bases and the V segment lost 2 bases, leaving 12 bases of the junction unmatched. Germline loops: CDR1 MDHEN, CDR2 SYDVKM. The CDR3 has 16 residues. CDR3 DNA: TGTGCCAGCAGTTTAGGGGGACAGGGGGAGAAGTCTTTAGCTTTCTTT. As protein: CASSLGGQGEKSLAFF.

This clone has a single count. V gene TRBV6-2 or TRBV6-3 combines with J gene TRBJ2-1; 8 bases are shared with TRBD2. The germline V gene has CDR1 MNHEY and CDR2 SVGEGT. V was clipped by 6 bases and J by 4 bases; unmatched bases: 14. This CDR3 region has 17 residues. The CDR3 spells CASSPWLAGPNYNEQFF. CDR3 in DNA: TGTGCCAGCAGCCCTTGGTTAGCGGGGCCGAATTACAATGAGCAGTTCTTC.

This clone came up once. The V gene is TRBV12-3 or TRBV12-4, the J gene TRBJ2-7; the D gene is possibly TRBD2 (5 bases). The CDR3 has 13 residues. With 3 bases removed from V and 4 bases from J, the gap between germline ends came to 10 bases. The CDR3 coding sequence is TGTGCCAGCAGTTTCGAGGAGCGGTACGAGCAGTACTTC. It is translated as CASSFEERYEQYF.

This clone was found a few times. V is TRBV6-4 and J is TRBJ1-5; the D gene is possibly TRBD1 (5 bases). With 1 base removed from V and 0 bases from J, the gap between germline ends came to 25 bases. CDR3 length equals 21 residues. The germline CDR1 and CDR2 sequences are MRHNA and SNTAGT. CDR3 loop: CASSDLRGEGLAPNSNQPQHF. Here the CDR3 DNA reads TGTGCCAGCAGTGACTTGAGAGGGGAGGGGCTTGCGCCCAATAGCAATCAGCCCCAGCATTTT.

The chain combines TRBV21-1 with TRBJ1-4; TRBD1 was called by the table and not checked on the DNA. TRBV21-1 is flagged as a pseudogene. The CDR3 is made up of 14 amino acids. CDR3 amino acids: CASTGGQGSEKLFF. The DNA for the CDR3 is TGTGCCAGCACGGGAGGACAGGGAAGTGAAAAACTGTTTTTT.

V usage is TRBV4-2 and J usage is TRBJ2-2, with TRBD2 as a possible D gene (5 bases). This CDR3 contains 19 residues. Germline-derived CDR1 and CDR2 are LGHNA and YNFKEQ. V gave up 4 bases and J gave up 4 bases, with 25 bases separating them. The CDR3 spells CASSPVSFPDSSPTGELFF. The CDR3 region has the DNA TGTGCCAGCAGCCCAGTTAGTTTTCCGGACTCCTCACCCACCGGGGAGCTGTTTTTT.

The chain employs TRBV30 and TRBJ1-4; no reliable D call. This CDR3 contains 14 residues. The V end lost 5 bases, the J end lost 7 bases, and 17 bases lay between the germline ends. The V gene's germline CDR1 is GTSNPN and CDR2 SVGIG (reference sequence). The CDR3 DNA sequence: TGTGCCTGGTCCGCGGGCGGCCGGGGTGAAAAACTGTTTTTT. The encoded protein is CAWSAGGRGEKLFF.

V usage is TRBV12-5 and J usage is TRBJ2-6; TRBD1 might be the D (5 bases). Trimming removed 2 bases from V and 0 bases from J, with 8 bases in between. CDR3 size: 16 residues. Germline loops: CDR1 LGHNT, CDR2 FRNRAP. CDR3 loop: CASGLSRASGANVLTF. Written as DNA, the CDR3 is TGTGCTAGTGGTTTGTCCAGGGCCTCTGGGGCCAACGTCCTGACTTTC.

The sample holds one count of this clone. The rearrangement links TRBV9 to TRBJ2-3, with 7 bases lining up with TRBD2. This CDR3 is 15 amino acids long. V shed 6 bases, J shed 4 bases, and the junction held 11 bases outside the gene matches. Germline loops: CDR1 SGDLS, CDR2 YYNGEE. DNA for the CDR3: TGTGCCAGCACCCGCGCGGGGAGGGGCGCAGATACGCAGTATTTT. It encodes CASTRAGRGADTQYF.

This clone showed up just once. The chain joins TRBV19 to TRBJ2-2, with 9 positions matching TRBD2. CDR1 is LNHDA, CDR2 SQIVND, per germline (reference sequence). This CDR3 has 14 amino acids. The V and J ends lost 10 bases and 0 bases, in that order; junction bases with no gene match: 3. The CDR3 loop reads CAIRLAANTGELFF. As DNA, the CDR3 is TGTGCCATAAGACTAGCGGCGAACACCGGGGAGCTGTTTTTT.

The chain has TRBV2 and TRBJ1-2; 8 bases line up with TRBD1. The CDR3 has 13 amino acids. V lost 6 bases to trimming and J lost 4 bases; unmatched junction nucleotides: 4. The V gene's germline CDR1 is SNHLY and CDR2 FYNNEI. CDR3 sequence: CASSIGQGYGYTF. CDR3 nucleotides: TGTGCCAGCAGCATTGGACAGGGCTATGGCTACACCTTC.

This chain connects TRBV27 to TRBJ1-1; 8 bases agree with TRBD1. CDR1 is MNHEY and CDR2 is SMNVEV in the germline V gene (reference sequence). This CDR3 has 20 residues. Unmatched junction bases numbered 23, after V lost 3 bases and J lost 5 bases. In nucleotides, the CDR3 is TGTGCCAGCAGTTTCCGCGGGAGAACCGGGACAGGCCTTGGAGGGACTGAAGCTTTCTTT. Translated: CASSFRGRTGTGLGGTEAFF.

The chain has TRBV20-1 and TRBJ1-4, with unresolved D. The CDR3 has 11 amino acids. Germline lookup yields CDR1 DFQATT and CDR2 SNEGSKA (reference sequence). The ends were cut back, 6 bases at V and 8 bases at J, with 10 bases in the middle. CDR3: CSAREEEKLFF. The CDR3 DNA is TGCAGTGCCCGAGAAGAAGAAAAACTGTTTTTT.

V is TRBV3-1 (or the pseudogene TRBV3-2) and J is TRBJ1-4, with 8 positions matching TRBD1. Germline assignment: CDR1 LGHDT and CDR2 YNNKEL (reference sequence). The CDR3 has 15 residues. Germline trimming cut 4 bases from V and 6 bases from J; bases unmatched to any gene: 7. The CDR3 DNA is TGTGCCAGCAGCCCCCAGCCAGGGGGCTATGAAAAACTGTTTTTT. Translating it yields CASSPQPGGYEKLFF.

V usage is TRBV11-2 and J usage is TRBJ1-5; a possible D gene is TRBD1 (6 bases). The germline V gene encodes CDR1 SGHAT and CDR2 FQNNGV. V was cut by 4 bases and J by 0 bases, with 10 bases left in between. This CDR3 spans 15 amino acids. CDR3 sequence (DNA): TGTGCCAGCAGCTCAGGGGTCTATAGCAATCAGCCCCAGCATTTT. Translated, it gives CASSSGVYSNQPQHF.

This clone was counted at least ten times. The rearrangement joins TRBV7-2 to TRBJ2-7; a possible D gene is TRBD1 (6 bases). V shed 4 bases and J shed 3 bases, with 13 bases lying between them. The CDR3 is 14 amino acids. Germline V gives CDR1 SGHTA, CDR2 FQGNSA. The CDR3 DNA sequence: TGTGCCAGCAGCTACGTACAGGGCTTCTACGAGCAGTACTTC. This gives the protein CASSYVQGFYEQYF.

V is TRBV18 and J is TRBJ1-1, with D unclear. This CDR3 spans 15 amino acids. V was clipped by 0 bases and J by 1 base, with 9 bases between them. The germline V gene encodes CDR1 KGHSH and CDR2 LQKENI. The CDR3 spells CASSPPRSQNTEAFF. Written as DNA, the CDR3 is TGTGCCAGCTCACCACCGAGATCGCAGAACACTGAAGCTTTCTTT.

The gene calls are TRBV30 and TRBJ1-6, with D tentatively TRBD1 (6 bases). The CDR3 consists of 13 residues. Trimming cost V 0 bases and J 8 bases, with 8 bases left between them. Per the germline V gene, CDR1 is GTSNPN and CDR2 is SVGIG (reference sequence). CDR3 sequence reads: CAWSVQGYSPLHF. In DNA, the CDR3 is TGTGCCTGGAGTGTACAGGGATATTCACCCCTCCACTTT.